These T cell receptor beta chains were read from a single sample in a study of blood T cell repertoires in COVID-19. The data were produced by immunoSEQ multiplex PCR, yet TCRdb's version contains in-frame clones alone and is incomplete. The table includes tens of thousands of clones, 85% detected once. The source material was peripheral blood. These receptors were taken from a man aged 55 to 70 with acute or convalescent COVID-19. CDR3s include the opening cysteine and the closing phenylalanine or tryptophan. Fields, in order: V gene, D gene, clone size, J gene, CDR3 protein, CDR3 DNA. D genes are given only for firm matches. The listing skips clone size in some rows; elsewhere it reads once, few, many or a size class.

TRBV15,TRBD1,-,TRBJ1-2,CATSRDRDSNYGYTF,TGTGCCACCAGCAGAGATCGGGACAGCAACTATGGCTACACCTTC
TRBV27,TRBD1,-,TRBJ1-2,CASSRTGTGLGYTF,TGTGCCAGCAGTAGGACCGGGACAGGGCTTGGCTACACCTTC
TRBV20-1,-,-,TRBJ1-2,CSARDSYGYTF,TGCAGTGCTAGAGACAGCTATGGCTACACCTTC
TRBV10-3,TRBD2,-,TRBJ2-5,CAIGGGVAGETQYF,TGTGCCATCGGCGGAGGAGTAGCGGGGGAGACCCAGTACTTC
TRBV7-3,TRBD2,-,TRBJ2-3,CASSPLLAGVDTQYF,TGTGCCAGCAGCCCCCTCCTAGCGGGGGTAGATACGCAGTATTTT
TRBV7-6,-,-,TRBJ2-3,CASSLNRRSQYF,TGTGCCAGCAGCTTAAACAGGAGATCGCAGTATTTT
TRBV6-5,TRBD1,-,TRBJ1-5,CASQQGTNQPQHF,TGTGCCAGCCAACAGGGGACCAATCAGCCCCAGCATTTT
TRBV9,TRBD1,few,TRBJ1-6,CASSPRAGGDSPLHF,TGTGCCAGCAGCCCCCGGGCAGGGGGCGACTCACCCCTCCACTTT
TRBV11-1,TRBD1,-,TRBJ2-3,CASSRDRYTDTQYF,TGTGCCAGCAGTCGGGACAGATACACAGATACGCAGTATTTT
TRBV6-5,-,few,TRBJ1-1,CASSVTGLNTEAFF,TGTGCCAGCAGCGTGACAGGACTGAACACTGAAGCTTTCTTT